The clone carrying this TCR beta chain was counted between two and nine times. This sample was taken from a study of shared clonotypes between healthy human individuals. Some clones are missing from TCRdb's copy, which holds only in-frame ones; the method was immunoSEQ multiplex PCR. The table has hundreds of thousands of clones, around 74% seen once. V lost 3 bases to trimming and J lost 0 bases, with 6 bases between them. There are 15 residues in the CDR3. Germline V lookup: CDR1 MDHEN, CDR2 SYDVKM. Negatively enriched CD4+ T cells were divided by CD45RA into naive and memory. The genes are TRBV28 and TRBJ2-6; possible D gene TRBD2, 6 bases. The sample comprised memory CD4+ T cells sorted from blood. Subset meaning: CD45RA-negative fraction. The TCR comes from a woman in her twenties or thirties in good health. CDR3 residues: CASSFGSSGANVLTF. CDR3 in DNA: TGTGCCAGCAGTTTCGGGAGCTCTGGGGCCAACGTCCTGACTTTC.